This entry lists 19 T cell receptor beta chains sequenced from one sample in a study of T cell responses to AZD1222 COVID-19 vaccine. Produced via immunoSEQ multiplex PCR; TCRdb's table is partial and in-frame only. Of roughly 180,000 clones in the sample, approximately 94% were seen once. This specimen consisted of peripheral blood, obtained on day 0 of AZD1222 vaccination. Receptors were obtained from an adult in good health.

This chain uses TRBV9 with TRBJ2-3; D is perhaps TRBD1 (5 bases). The CDR3 is 15 residues long. The germline V gene encodes CDR1 SGDLS and CDR2 YYNGEE. V shed 0 bases and J shed 2 bases, with 10 bases lying between them. The DNA of the CDR3 is TGTGCCAGCAGCGTAGTCCCGGACAACACAGATACGCAGTATTTT. Residues: CASSVVPDNTDTQYF.

DNA for the CDR3: TGTGCTAGTGGTTGGGCGGGAGAGGTCACCGGGGAGCTGTTTTTT. It codes for CASGWAGEVTGELFF. The V call is TRBV12-5, the J call TRBJ2-2, with 7 bases lining up with TRBD2. CDR3 length equals 15 residues. V shed 4 bases and J 4 bases; nucleotides not matched to a gene: 6. Germline V gene data show CDR1 as LGHNT and CDR2 as FRNRAP.

The chain recombines TRBV27 with TRBJ2-1; D is ambiguous. Trimming left V 7 bases short and J 0 bases short, with 13 bases between. Germline CDR1 MNHEY, CDR2 SMNVEV (reference sequence). The CDR3 is made up of 15 amino acids. The CDR3 DNA is TGTGCCAGCACCCTGAGCAGTAGCTCCTACAATGAGCAGTTCTTC. This encodes CASTLSSSSYNEQFF.

The genes are TRBV28 and TRBJ2-7, with a weak D call TRBD2 (6 bases). Trimming shortened V by 1 base and J by 7 bases, and 14 bases separated the two germline ends. The CDR3 extends over 14 amino acids. Germline lookup yields CDR1 MDHEN and CDR2 SYDVKM. This CDR3 is CASSLFGGIGEQYF. For the CDR3, the DNA is TGTGCCAGCAGTTTATTTGGCGGGATAGGGGAGCAGTACTTC. The full variable domain, completed using reference TRBV28 and TRBJ2-7, is DVKVTQSSRYLVKRTGEKVFLECVQDMDHENMFWYRQDPGLGLRLIYFSYDVKMKEKGDIPEGYSVSREKKERFSLILESASTNQTSMYLCASSLFGGIGEQYFGPGTRLTVT.

The J gene is TRBJ1-4, the V gene TRBV5-1; D ambiguous. Deletions cut 4 bases from V and 4 bases from J, with 11 bases between. CDR1 and CDR2 from the germline V gene are SGHRS and YFSETQ. The CDR3 spans 14 residues. This CDR3 is CASSLSGDNEKLFF. The CDR3 DNA reads TGCGCCAGCAGCCTAAGTGGGGATAATGAAAAACTGTTTTTT.

J is TRBJ2-3 and V is TRBV7-9, with a weak D call TRBD2 (5 bases). The CDR3 is 17 residues long. V lost 0 bases, J lost 0 bases, and 13 bases lay in between. In germline, CDR1 is SEHNR, CDR2 FQNEAQ (reference sequence). The CDR3 DNA sequence: TGTGCCAGCAGCTTAGCGATTTCCGGGAAAAGCACAGATACGCAGTATTTT. Translation gives CASSLAISGKSTDTQYF.

The V gene is TRBV5-1, the J gene TRBJ2-2; D is uncertain. CDR1 SGHRS and CDR2 YFSETQ come from the germline V gene. This CDR3 comprises 15 residues. V dropped 0 bases and J dropped 0 bases, with 6 bases sitting between them. The CDR3 DNA is TGCGCCAGCAGCTTGGGGTCAGCGAACACCGGGGAGCTGTTTTTT. Protein sequence: CASSLGSANTGELFF.

The chain recombines TRBV6-5 with TRBJ1-5, with D perhaps matching TRBD1 (5 bases). V was trimmed by 4 bases and J by 6 bases, leaving 16 bases between them. CDR1 is MNHEY, CDR2 SVGAGI, per germline. This CDR3 has 15 residues. The CDR3 DNA reads TGTGCCAGCAGTTCGGGGGGACCGGGGAGTCAGCCCCAGCATTTT. This gives the protein CASSSGGPGSQPQHF.

This rearrangement joins TRBV28 to TRBJ2-7; 8 bases are shared with TRBD1. With 9 bases clipped from V and 2 bases from J, the junction kept 6 bases outside the gene matches. This CDR3 contains 13 residues. Germline CDR1 is MDHEN and CDR2 is SYDVKM. The CDR3 nucleotides are TGTGCCAGTAGACAGGGGTTAACCTACGAGCAGTACTTC. It codes for CASRQGLTYEQYF.

V is TRBV9 and J is TRBJ1-6; D unclear. Trimming pared 3 bases from V and 0 bases from J, leaving 7 bases between. The CDR3 consists of 15 residues. Germline CDR1 reads SGDLS; CDR2 reads YYNGEE. As DNA, the CDR3 is TGTGCCAGCAGCGCCGAGAACTCCTATAATTCACCCCTCCACTTT. Translating it yields CASSAENSYNSPLHF.

The rearrangement links TRBV9 to TRBJ2-1; possible D gene TRBD2, 5 bases. The V and J ends lost 4 bases and 0 bases respectively, with 17 bases between them. The CDR3 loop spans 17 amino acids. CDR1 and CDR2 (germline): SGDLS, YYNGEE. CDR3 sequence: CASSSPSRGSSYNEQFF. The DNA for the CDR3 is TGTGCCAGCAGCTCACCCAGTCGAGGGAGCTCCTACAATGAGCAGTTCTTC.

The chain links TRBV2 to TRBJ2-7, with D unclear. The CDR3 spans 12 residues. Germline V gene lookup returns CDR1 SNHLY and CDR2 FYNNEI. Trimming shortened V by 4 bases and J by 7 bases, and 11 bases separated the two germline ends. CDR3: CASSVQGWEQYF. The CDR3 DNA reads TGTGCCAGCAGTGTCCAAGGTTGGGAGCAGTACTTC.

J is TRBJ2-2 and V is TRBV4-2; possibly TRBD2 for D (6 bases). V lost 3 bases and J 4 bases, leaving 12 bases between the germline ends. The CDR3 has 15 amino acids. Germline CDR1 reads LGHNA; CDR2 reads YNFKEQ. CDR3 in DNA: TGTGCCAGCAGCCACCCGGGACTCCCCACCGGGGAGCTGTTTTTT. Translating it yields CASSHPGLPTGELFF.

The rearrangement uses TRBV28 and TRBJ1-2, with D maybe TRBD1 (5 bases). V was clipped by 3 bases and J by 8 bases, with 10 bases between them. The CDR3 covers 12 residues. CDR1 and CDR2 (germline): MDHEN, SYDVKM. CDR3 amino acids: CASSFGGTGYTF. For the CDR3, the DNA is TGTGCCAGCAGTTTCGGAGGGACCGGCTACACCTTC.

The gene calls are TRBV5-1 and TRBJ1-1; D uncertain. The CDR3 length is 14 residues. The V end lost 4 bases, the J end lost 1 base, and 11 bases lay between the germline ends. Germline V gives CDR1 SGHRS, CDR2 YFSETQ. The DNA for the CDR3 is TGCGCCAGCAGCCCCTTGGCAGCGAACACTGAAGCTTTCTTT. Its protein is CASSPLAANTEAFF.

This sequence joins TRBV5-1 and TRBJ2-1; 9 bases line up with TRBD2. Germline CDR1 SGHRS, CDR2 YFSETQ. J lost 3 bases, V lost 4 bases, and 2 bases had no gene match. This CDR3 is built from 14 residues. The CDR3 sequence is CASSRTSVYNEQFF. The CDR3 nucleotides are TGCGCCAGCAGCCGGACTAGCGTCTACAATGAGCAGTTCTTC.

In its sample, this clone was seen once. The rearrangement links TRBV6-6 to TRBJ1-2; D is unresolved. V gave up 5 bases and J gave up 8 bases, with 12 bases separating them. The CDR3 has 12 amino acids. In germline, CDR1 is MNHNY, CDR2 SVGAGI (reference sequence). This CDR3 reads CASSPQAIGYTF. The CDR3 coding sequence is TGTGCCAGCAGTCCCCAGGCTATCGGCTACACCTTC.

The table lists this clone with a count of one. The chain recombines TRBV10-3 with TRBJ2-7; D gene ambiguous. CDR1 is ENHRY and CDR2 is SYGVKD in the germline V gene. The CDR3 extends over 16 amino acids. Deletions cut 0 bases from V and 3 bases from J, with 15 bases between. The CDR3 sequence: CAISESWLVGVYEQYF. The CDR3 coding sequence is TGTGCCATCAGTGAGTCGTGGCTAGTTGGAGTCTACGAGCAGTACTTC.

The rearrangement uses TRBV10-1 and TRBJ1-1, with D maybe TRBD1 (6 bases). CDR3 size: 14 residues. Trimming shortened V by 3 bases and J by 0 bases, and 8 bases separated the two germline ends. Germline V lookup: CDR1 WNHNN, CDR2 SYGVQD (reference sequence). This CDR3 reads CASSEKGVNTEAFF. CDR3 DNA: TGCGCCAGCAGTGAAAAGGGGGTGAACACTGAAGCTTTCTTT.